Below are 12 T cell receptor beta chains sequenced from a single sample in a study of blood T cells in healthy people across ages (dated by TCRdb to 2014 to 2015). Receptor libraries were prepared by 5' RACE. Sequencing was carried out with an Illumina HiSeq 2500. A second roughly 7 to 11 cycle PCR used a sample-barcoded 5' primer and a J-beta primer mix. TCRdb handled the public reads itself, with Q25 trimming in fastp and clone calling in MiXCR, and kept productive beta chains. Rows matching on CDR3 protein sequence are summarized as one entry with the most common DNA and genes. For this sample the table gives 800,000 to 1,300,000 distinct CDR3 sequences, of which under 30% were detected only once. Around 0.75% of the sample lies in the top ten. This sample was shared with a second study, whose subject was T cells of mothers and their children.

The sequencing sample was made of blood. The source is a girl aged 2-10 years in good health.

CDR3 sequence: CASGGATDTQYF. The CDR3 DNA reads as TGTGCCAGCGGGGGGGCAACAGATACGCAGTATTTT. The gene calls are TRBV6-2 or TRBV6-3 and TRBJ2-3; a possible D gene is TRBD2 (7 bases). The CDR3 extends over 12 amino acids. Germline CDR1 and CDR2: MNHEY and SVGEGT. The V and J ends lost 8 bases and 3 bases respectively, with 9 bases between them.

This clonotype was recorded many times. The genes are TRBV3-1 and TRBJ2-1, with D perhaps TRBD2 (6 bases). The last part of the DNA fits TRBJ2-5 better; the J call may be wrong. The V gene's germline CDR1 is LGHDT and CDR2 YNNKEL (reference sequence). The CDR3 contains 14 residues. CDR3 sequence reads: CASSQEVSGATQYF. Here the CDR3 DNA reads TGTGCCAGCAGCCAAGAGGTTTCGGGAGCGACCCAGTACTTC.

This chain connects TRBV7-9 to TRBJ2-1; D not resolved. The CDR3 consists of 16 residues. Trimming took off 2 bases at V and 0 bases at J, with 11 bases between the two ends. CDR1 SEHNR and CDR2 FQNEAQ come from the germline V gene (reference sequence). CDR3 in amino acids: CASSLNGPISYNEQFF. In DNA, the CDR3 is TGTGCCAGCAGCTTAAACGGTCCGATCTCCTACAATGAGCAGTTCTTC.

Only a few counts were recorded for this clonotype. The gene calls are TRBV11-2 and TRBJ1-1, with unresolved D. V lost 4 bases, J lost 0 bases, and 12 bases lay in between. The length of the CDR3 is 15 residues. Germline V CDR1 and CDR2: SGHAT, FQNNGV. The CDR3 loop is CASSSRVGLNTEAFF. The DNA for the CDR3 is TGTGCCAGCAGCTCACGGGTAGGGTTGAACACTGAAGCTTTCTTT.

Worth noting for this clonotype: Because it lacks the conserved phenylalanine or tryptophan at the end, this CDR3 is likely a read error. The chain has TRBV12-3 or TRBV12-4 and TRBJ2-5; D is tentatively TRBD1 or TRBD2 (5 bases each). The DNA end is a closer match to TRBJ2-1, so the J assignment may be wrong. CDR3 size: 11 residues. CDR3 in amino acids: CASSVGDEQFL. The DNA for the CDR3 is TGTGCCAGCTCGGTGGGGGATGAGCAGTTCCTC.

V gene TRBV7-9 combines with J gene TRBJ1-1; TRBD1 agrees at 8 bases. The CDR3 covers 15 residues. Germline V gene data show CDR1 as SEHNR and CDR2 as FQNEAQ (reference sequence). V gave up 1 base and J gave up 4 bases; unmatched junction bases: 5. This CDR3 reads CASSLGTGSSTEAFF. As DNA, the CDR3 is TGTGCCAGCAGCTTAGGGACAGGGTCGAGCACTGAAGCTTTCTTT.

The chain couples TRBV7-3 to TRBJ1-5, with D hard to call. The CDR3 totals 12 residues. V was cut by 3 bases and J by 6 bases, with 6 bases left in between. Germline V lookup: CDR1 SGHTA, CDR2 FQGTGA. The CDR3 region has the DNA TGTGCCAGCAGCTTGGAACTTCAGCCCCAGCATTTT. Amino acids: CASSLELQPQHF.

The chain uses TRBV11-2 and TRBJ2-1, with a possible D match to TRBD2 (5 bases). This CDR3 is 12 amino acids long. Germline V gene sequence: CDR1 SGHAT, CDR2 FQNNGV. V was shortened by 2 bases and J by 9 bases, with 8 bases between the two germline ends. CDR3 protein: CASSLTRAEQFF. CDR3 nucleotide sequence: TGTGCCAGCAGCTTAACTAGAGCTGAGCAGTTCTTC. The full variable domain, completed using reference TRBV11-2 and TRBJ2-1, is EAGVAQSPRYKIIEKRQSVAFWCNPISGHATLYWYQQILGQGPKLLIQFQNNGVVDDSQLPKDRFSAERLKGVDSTLKIQPAKLEDSAVYLCASSLTRAEQFFGPGTRLTVL.

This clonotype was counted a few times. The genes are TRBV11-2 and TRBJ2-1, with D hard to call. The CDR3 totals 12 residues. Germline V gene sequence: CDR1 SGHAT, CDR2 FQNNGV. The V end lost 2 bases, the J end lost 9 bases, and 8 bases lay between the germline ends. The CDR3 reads CASSLRRVEQFF. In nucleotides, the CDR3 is TGTGCCAGCAGCTTAAGACGAGTTGAGCAGTTCTTC.

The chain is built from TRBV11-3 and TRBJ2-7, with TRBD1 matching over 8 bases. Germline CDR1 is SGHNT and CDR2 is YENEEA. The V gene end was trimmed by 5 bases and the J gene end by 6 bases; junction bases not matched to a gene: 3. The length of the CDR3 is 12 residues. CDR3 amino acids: CASSEDRVEQYF. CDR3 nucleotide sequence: TGTGCCAGCAGCGAGGACAGGGTCGAGCAGTACTTC.

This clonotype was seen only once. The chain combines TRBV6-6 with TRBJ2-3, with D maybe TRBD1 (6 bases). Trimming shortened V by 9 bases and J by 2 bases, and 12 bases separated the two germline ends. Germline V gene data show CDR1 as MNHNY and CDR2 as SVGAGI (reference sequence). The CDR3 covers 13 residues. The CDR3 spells CASIGQYTDTQYF. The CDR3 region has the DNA TGTGCCAGTATTGGACAGTACACAGATACGCAGTATTTT.

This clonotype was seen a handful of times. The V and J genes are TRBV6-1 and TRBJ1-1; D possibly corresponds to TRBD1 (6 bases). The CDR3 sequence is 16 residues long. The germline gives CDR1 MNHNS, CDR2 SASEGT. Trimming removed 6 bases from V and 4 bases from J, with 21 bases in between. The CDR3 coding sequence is TGTGCCAGCAGACCGCCCTTACAGGGTTTCGGCACTGAAGCTTTCTTT. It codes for CASRPPLQGFGTEAFF.